The source of this TCR beta chain is a study of blood T cell repertoires in COVID-19. As for the study in general: From the United States, Italy and Spain came samples of acute and convalescent COVID-19. PBMCs, B-cell-depleted T cells, or T cells were the source of the cDNA or gDNA that made up the material.

Repertoires were generated with immunoSEQ multiplex PCR, while TCRdb's copy carries only in-frame clones and drops some. The data hold hundreds of thousands of clones, with 92% observed a single time. Trimming took 8 bases from V and 7 from J; bases not matched to a gene: 8. There are 13 residues in the CDR3. Germline assignment: CDR1 SNHLY and CDR2 FYNNEI. Seattle patients were enrolled while actively infected and followed longitudinally. The sample comprised peripheral blood. The V and J genes are TRBV2 and TRBJ1-2; TRBD1 aligns across 9 bases. The clonotype was recovered from a man in his sixties with COVID-19, enrolled during active disease. The CDR3 DNA follows: TGTGCCAGCCACCTACAGGGGGCGGTTGGCTACACCTTC. Protein product: CASHLQGAVGYTF.